The entry below gives a single T cell receptor beta chain sequence along with its context. V shed 4 bases and J 7 bases; nucleotides not matched to a gene: 12. The CDR3 extends over 15 amino acids. Per the germline V gene, CDR1 is SGHRS and CDR2 is YFSETQ. These data originate in a study of T cell changes during pregnancy in multiple sclerosis. Repertoires were generated with immunoSEQ multiplex PCR, while TCRdb's copy carries only in-frame clones and drops some. The table records roughly 93,000 clones, about 90% of them present only once. The chain uses TRBV5-1 and TRBJ2-7; 9 nucleotides match TRBD2. This material consisted of peripheral blood, taken after pregnancy. The TCR comes from a female donor in good health, enrolled as a control in a pregnancy study. CDR3 loop: CASSQIAGASMEQYF. As DNA, the CDR3 is TGCGCCAGCAGCCAAATAGCGGGGGCCTCTATGGAGCAGTACTTC.